This section outlines one T cell receptor beta chain sequence together with its context. Its antigen is as yet unknown. The data originate from a study of blood T cells in healthy people across ages. Study-wide results and caveats: No one knew whether donors had CMV, which possibly confounded expanded clonotype changes.

With a J-beta primer mix and a sample-barcoded 5' primer, a second PCR ran roughly 6 to 12 cycles. Each CDR3 protein is one row after TCRdb ran MiXCR on the 5' RACE reads. The sample contains more than 1.4 million distinct CDR3 sequences, around 42% of which appear only once. The ends lost 5 bases at V and 3 bases at J; junction bases unmatched: 10. The CDR3 runs 15 residues. CDR1 MNHNY and CDR2 SVGAGI come from the germline V gene (reference sequence). The V gene is TRBV6-6, the J gene TRBJ2-7, with TRBD1 matching 7 bases. What was sequenced was blood. The source is a woman in her late teens or twenties in good health. The CDR3 DNA reads TGTGCCAGCAGTCCGACCCAGGGGGTTCTCTACGAGCAGTACTTC. Protein sequence: CASSPTQGVLYEQYF.